Listed here are 5 T cell receptor beta chains from one sample, sequenced in a study of cytomegalovirus exposure and HLA in healthy donors. Primers for the PCR totalled 60 Vbeta and 13 Jbeta. Using immunoSEQ multiplex PCR, the repertoire was profiled, and TCRdb retains in-frame clones only, with some absent. Among approximately 190,000 clones listed, over 75% were seen once. Sample: PBMCs. Receptors originate from a man aged 40-49 years in good health and CMV-seropositive.

This rearrangement joins TRBV28 to TRBJ2-5; 11 bases are shared with TRBD1. With 2 bases clipped from V and 7 bases from J, the junction kept 6 bases outside the gene matches. This CDR3 is built from 15 residues. Looked up from germline, CDR1 is MDHEN and CDR2 is SYDVKM. The chain's CDR3 is CASSLVDRGRGTQYF. Written as DNA, the CDR3 is TGTGCCAGCAGTTTAGTGGACAGGGGGCGAGGGACCCAGTACTTC.

The chain has TRBV7-2 and TRBJ2-7; the match to TRBD2 covers 9 bases. CDR3 length: 15 amino acids. In germline, CDR1 is SGHTA, CDR2 FQGNSA. Trimming cost V 4 bases and J 3 bases; bases outside gene matches: 7. The CDR3 coding sequence is TGTGCCAGCAGCTCCCGCGGGGGGGCCGTCTACGAGCAGTACTTC. It encodes CASSSRGGAVYEQYF.

The rearrangement uses TRBV6-1 and TRBJ1-5; D is ambiguous. The CDR3 contains 13 residues. Germline values: CDR1 MNHNS, CDR2 SASEGT. Trimming removed 6 bases from V and 3 bases from J, with 9 bases in between. CDR3 coding DNA: TGTGCCAGCAGCGAGGGTCCCAATCAGCCCCAGCATTTT. It encodes CASSEGPNQPQHF.

The sample holds a few counts of this clone. V usage is TRBV30 and J usage is TRBJ1-3; D gene unclear. The CDR3 length is 17 residues. Deletions cut 0 bases from V and 3 bases from J, with 18 bases between. The germline gives CDR1 GTSNPN, CDR2 SVGIG (reference sequence). Written as DNA, the CDR3 is TGTGCCTGGAGTGTACCGGGGTGGCCGACCCTTGGAAACACCATATATTTT. As protein: CAWSVPGWPTLGNTIYF.

The rearrangement uses TRBV9 and TRBJ2-3; possible D gene TRBD2, 5 bases. The CDR3 extends over 15 amino acids. V was cut by 3 bases and J by 1 base, with 12 bases left in between. Germline lookup yields CDR1 SGDLS and CDR2 YYNGEE. CDR3 amino acids: CASSAELRGTDTQYF. In nucleotides, the CDR3 is TGTGCCAGCAGCGCGGAGTTGAGGGGCACAGATACGCAGTATTTT. Variable domain in full (rest from reference TRBV9 and TRBJ2-3): DSGVTQTPKHLITATGQRVTLRCSPRSGDLSVYWYQQSLDQGLQFLIQYYNGEERAKGNILERFSAQQFPDLHSELNLSSLELGDSALYFCASSAELRGTDTQYFGPGTRLTVL.